The 7 T cell receptor beta chains below were found in one sample sequenced in a study of Ad26.COV2.S vaccination and SARS-CoV-2 variants. Sample treatment: about 20 received Ad26.COV2.S at low or high dose, single or two shots; about 5 received placebo; per-sample allocation not given. The samples were gathered on day 63 after the first injection of vaccine or placebo. TCRdb's table, derived via immunoSEQ multiplex PCR, lists solely in-frame clones and lacks some. The sample yields some 350,000 clones, roughly 90% seen once. The material sequenced was peripheral blood, taken in a trial of Ad26.COV2.S vaccine versus placebo. These receptor sequences come from a person aged 18-60 years who received the Ad26.COV2.S COVID-19 vaccine or a placebo.

V gene TRBV7-2 combines with J gene TRBJ1-1; no definite D call. This CDR3 is built from 15 residues. Trimming removed 1 base from V and 0 bases from J, with 9 bases in between. Germline V gene sequence: CDR1 SGHTA, CDR2 FQGNSA. CDR3 sequence: CASSLEARMNTEAFF. In DNA form, the CDR3 reads TGTGCCAGCAGCTTAGAAGCGAGAATGAACACTGAAGCTTTCTTT.

This clone appeared a single time. The gene calls are TRBV9 and TRBJ1-2; 8 bases line up with TRBD1. The germline V gene has CDR1 SGDLS and CDR2 YYNGEE. This CDR3 is built from 17 residues. Trimming cost V 0 bases and J 4 bases; bases outside gene matches: 11. CDR3 DNA sequence: TGTGCCAGCAGCGTAGCTCGGACAGGGATTTCTGGCTATGGCTACACCTTC. Protein product: CASSVARTGISGYGYTF.

About this clone: This same CDR3 is encoded by further DNA sequences in the sample. The rearrangement uses TRBV24-1 and TRBJ2-1; 8 positions match TRBD1. This CDR3 spans 15 amino acids. With V trimmed by 4 bases and J by 5 bases, 6 bases remained unmatched. Germline loops: CDR1 KGHDR, CDR2 SFDVKD. CDR3 nucleotides: TGTGCCACCAGTGACGCCGGGACAGGCAACAATGAGCAGTTCTTC. This codes for CATSDAGTGNNEQFF.

The rearrangement joins TRBV10-3 to TRBJ1-1, with a weak D call TRBD1 (5 bases). CDR1 is ENHRY, CDR2 SYGVKD, per germline. The CDR3 runs to 14 residues. Trimming left V 6 bases short and J 0 bases short, with 11 bases between. The CDR3 DNA sequence: TGTGCCATCAGGCGACAGAGCATGAACACTGAAGCTTTCTTT. This codes for CAIRRQSMNTEAFF.

Note on this clone: At the DNA level, this CDR3 is encoded by other sequences in the same sample as well. J is TRBJ2-5 and V is TRBV28, with unresolved D. V was clipped by 3 bases and J by 4 bases, with 3 bases between them. CDR1 and CDR2 (germline): MDHEN, SYDVKM. The CDR3 consists of 11 residues. The DNA of the CDR3 is TGTGCCAGCAGTTTGGGAGAGACCCAGTACTTC. Protein: CASSLGETQYF. Using reference TRBV28 and TRBJ2-5 for the parts outside the CDR3, the full variable domain is DVKVTQSSRYLVKRTGEKVFLECVQDMDHENMFWYRQDPGLGLRLIYFSYDVKMKEKGDIPEGYSVSREKKERFSLILESASTNQTSMYLCASSLGETQYFGPGTRLLVL.

The rearrangement links TRBV19 to TRBJ1-4; D might be TRBD1 (5 bases). V lost 6 bases and J lost 11, with 16 bases in between. The CDR3 contains 13 residues. From germline, CDR1 is LNHDA and CDR2 SQIVND (reference sequence). CDR3 in amino acids: CASSPLGTEKLFF. Here the CDR3 DNA reads TGTGCCAGTAGCCCCCTGGGGACGGAGAAACTGTTTTTT.

The count of this clone is one. The rearrangement uses TRBV28 and TRBJ1-4, with 7 bases aligning to TRBD1. The CDR3 covers 16 residues. The junction had 12 bases not matched to a gene; V was cut back by 3 bases and J by 8 bases. Per germline, CDR1 MDHEN and CDR2 SYDVKM. CDR3 coding DNA: TGTGCCAGCAGTTTGGACCGGACAGGAGAAAGGGAAAAACTGTTTTTT. This codes for CASSLDRTGEREKLFF.